The sequence of this T cell receptor (beta chain) was determined in a study of blood T cell repertoires in COVID-19. Study-wide context: Whether acute or convalescent, the COVID-19 samples came from the United States, Italy and Spain.

In the original analysis: It was from reference gene primer amplification that nucleated cell counts were estimated. Clones were sequenced by immunoSEQ multiplex PCR, and TCRdb holds only the in-frame ones, with some missing. The V and J calls and the clone size are those of that table, but D and trimming were determined from the DNA. The data contain approximately 130,000 clones, roughly four fifths of them singletons. The CDR3 consists of 18 residues. V lost 3 bases, J lost 0 bases, and 7 bases stayed unmatched. Germline assignment: CDR1 LGHNA and CDR2 YNFKEQ. The gene calls are TRBV4-2 and TRBJ2-3, with 12 bases lining up with TRBD2. Sample: peripheral blood. The TCR was taken from a human donor in a cohort sampled during active COVID-19. CDR3 DNA sequence: TGTGCCAGCAGCCAGCCGGGGGGGACTAGCGGGAGCACAGATACGCAGTATTTT. This encodes CASSQPGGTSGSTDTQYF.